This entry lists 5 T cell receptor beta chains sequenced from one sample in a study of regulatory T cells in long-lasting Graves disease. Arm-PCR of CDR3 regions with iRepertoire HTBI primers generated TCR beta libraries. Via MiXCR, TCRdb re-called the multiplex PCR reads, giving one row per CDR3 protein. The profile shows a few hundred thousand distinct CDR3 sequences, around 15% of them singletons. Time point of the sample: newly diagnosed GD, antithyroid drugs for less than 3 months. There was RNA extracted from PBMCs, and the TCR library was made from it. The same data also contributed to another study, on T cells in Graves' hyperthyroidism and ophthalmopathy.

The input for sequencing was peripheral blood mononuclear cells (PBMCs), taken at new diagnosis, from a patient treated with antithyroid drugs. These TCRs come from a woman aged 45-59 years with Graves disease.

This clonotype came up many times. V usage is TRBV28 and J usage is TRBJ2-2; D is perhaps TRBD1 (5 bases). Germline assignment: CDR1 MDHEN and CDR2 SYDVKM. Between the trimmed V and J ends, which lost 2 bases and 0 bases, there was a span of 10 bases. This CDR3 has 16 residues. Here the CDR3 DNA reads TGTGCCAGCAGTTTAACAGACAGCCCGAACACCGGGGAGCTGTTTTTT. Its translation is CASSLTDSPNTGELFF.

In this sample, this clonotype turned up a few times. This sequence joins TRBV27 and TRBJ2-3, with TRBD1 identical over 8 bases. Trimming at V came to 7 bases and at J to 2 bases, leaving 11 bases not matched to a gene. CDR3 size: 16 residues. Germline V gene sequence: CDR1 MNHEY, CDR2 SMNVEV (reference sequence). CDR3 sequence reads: CASTATGQAATDTQYF. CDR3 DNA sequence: TGTGCCAGCACTGCAACGGGACAGGCGGCCACAGATACGCAGTATTTT.

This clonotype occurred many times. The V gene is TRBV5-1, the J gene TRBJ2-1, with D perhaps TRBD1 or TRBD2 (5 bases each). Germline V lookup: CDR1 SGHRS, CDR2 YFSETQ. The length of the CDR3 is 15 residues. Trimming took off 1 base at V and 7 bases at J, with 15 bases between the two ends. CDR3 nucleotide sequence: TGCGCCAGCAGCTTGATGGGGGAGCAAGGTAATGAGCAGTTCTTC. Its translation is CASSLMGEQGNEQFF.

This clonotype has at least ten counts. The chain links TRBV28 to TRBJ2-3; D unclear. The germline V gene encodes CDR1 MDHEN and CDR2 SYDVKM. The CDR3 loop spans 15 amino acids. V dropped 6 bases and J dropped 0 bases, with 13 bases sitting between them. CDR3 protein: CASSHHMDSTDTQYF. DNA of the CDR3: TGTGCCAGCAGCCACCATATGGACAGCACAGATACGCAGTATTTT.

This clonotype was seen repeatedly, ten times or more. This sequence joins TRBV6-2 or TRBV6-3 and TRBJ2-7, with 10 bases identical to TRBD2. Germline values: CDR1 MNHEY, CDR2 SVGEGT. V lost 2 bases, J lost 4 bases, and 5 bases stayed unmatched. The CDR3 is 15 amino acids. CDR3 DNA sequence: TGTGCCAGCAGTTACGGAGCGGGAGGGCGGTACGAGCAGTACTTC. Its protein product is CASSYGAGGRYEQYF.